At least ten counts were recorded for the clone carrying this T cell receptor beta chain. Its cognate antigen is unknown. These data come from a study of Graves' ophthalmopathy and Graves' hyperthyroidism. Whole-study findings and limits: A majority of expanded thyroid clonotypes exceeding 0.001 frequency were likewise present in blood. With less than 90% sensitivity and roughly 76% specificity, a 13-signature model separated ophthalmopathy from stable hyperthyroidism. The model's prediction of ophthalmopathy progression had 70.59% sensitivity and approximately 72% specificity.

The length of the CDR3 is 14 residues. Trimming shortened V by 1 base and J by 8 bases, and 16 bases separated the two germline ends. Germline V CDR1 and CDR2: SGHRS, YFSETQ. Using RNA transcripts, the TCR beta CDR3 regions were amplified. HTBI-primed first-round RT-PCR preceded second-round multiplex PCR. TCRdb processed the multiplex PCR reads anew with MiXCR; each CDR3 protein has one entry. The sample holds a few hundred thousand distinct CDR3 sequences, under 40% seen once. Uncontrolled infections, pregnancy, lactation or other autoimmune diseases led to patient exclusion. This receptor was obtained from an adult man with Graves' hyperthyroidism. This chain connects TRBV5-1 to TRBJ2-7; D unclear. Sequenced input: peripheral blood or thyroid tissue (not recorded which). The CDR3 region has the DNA TGCGCCAGCAGCTTGTCCGGCGGTATGATGAAGCAGTACTTC. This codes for CASSLSGGMMKQYF.